Below, 7 T cell receptor beta chains from the same sample are listed, as sequenced in a study of T-cell memory formation after mild COVID-19. TCRdb reprocessed the 5' RACE reads via MiXCR and lists one record per CDR3 protein. The data hold about half a million distinct CDR3 sequences, with over 15% observed a single time. Sequenced: PBMCs or a T cell subset sorted from them (not recorded which). The receptors derive from an adult woman who had mild COVID-19 (a few samples of this study predate the infection). Cell type and time point are not known.

The V call is TRBV4-3, the J call TRBJ2-3; 12 bases agree with TRBD2. The junction had 5 bases not matched to a gene; V was cut back by 2 bases and J by 5 bases. The CDR3 has 16 amino acids. Germline V lookup: CDR1 LGHNA, CDR2 YSLEER. The CDR3: CASSQSPSGREDTQYF. The CDR3 coding sequence is TGCGCCAGCAGCCAATCTCCTAGCGGGAGGGAAGATACGCAGTATTTT.

This clonotype showed up just a few times. CDR3 loop: CASSLSRYEQYF. CDR3 nucleotide sequence: TGTGCCAGCAGCCTGTCTAGGTACGAGCAGTACTTC. This chain connects TRBV12-3 or TRBV12-4 to TRBJ2-7; no reliable D call. The CDR3 consists of 12 residues. The V end lost 6 bases, the J end lost 4 bases, and 10 bases lay between the germline ends.

The chain joins TRBV6-5 to TRBJ2-2; tentatively, D is TRBD1 (5 bases). The CDR3 is 16 amino acids. Trimming removed 0 bases from V and 1 base from J, with 9 bases in between. Germline CDR1 reads MNHEY; CDR2 reads SVGAGI. CDR3 DNA: TGTGCCAGCAGTTACTCGGGGCAGGGGAACACCGGGGAGCTGTTTTTT. As protein: CASSYSGQGNTGELFF.

This chain uses TRBV4-1 with TRBJ1-2, with D maybe TRBD1 (5 bases). The V gene lost 3 bases and the J gene lost 6 bases, with 20 bases spanning the gap. This CDR3 comprises 16 residues. CDR1 and CDR2 from the germline V gene are MGHRA and YSYEKL. The DNA for the CDR3 is TGCGCCAGCAGCCACCCCTTTAGCGTAGGGGCGGATGGCTACACCTTC. This translates into CASSHPFSVGADGYTF.

This clonotype was observed a few times. CDR3 protein: CASRGQGPPREQYF. The CDR3 nucleotides are TGTGCCAGCAGAGGACAGGGGCCCCCTCGGGAGCAGTACTTC. The chain employs TRBV12-3 or TRBV12-4 and TRBJ2-7; TRBD1 aligns across 9 bases. Trimming cost V 6 bases and J 7 bases; bases outside gene matches: 10. The CDR3 totals 14 residues.

V gene TRBV7-2 combines with J gene TRBJ2-5; D is tentatively TRBD1 or TRBD2 (5 bases each). The CDR3 is 14 residues long. With 5 bases removed from V and 4 bases from J, the gap between germline ends came to 14 bases. The germline V gene encodes CDR1 SGHTA and CDR2 FQGNSA. In nucleotides, the CDR3 is TGTGCCAGCAGCCTTGGGACGGCCCGAGAGACCCAGTACTTC. This encodes CASSLGTARETQYF.

This clonotype was seen repeatedly, ten times or more. The rearrangement uses TRBV4-2 and TRBJ1-1; D ambiguous. Germline-derived CDR1 and CDR2 are LGHNA and YNFKEQ. The CDR3 has 14 residues. The germline V and J ends were trimmed by 1 base and 1 base, with 7 bases remaining between them. CDR3 coding DNA: TGTGCCAGCAGCCAAGGAGGGAGGAACACTGAAGCTTTCTTT. It codes for CASSQGGRNTEAFF.